A single sample is the source of the 13 T cell receptor beta chains below, sequenced in a study of T cell changes during pregnancy in multiple sclerosis. TCRdb's table, derived via immunoSEQ multiplex PCR, lists solely in-frame clones and lacks some. Of 57,000 or so clones listed, roughly 91% are singletons. The source material was peripheral blood, sampled in the third trimester of pregnancy. These receptor sequences come from a female donor in good health, enrolled as a control in a pregnancy study.

This clone was detected once. This chain links TRBV28 with TRBJ1-1, with a possible D match to TRBD1 (5 bases). This CDR3 region has 14 residues. Germline assignment: CDR1 MDHEN and CDR2 SYDVKM. Trimming stripped 1 base from V and 6 bases from J, with 12 bases between. In DNA form, the CDR3 reads TGTGCCAGCAGTTTATTAGGGGCGGTCCCTGAAGCTTTCTTT. Amino acid sequence: CASSLLGAVPEAFF.

The chain uses TRBV5-5 and TRBJ1-1; a possible D gene is TRBD1 (5 bases). This CDR3 is 15 amino acids long. Trimming removed 2 bases at V and 1 base at J, with 12 bases between. In germline, CDR1 is SGHKS, CDR2 YYEKEE (reference sequence). The CDR3 spells CASSLSSGSNTEAFF. CDR3 nucleotide sequence: TGTGCCAGCAGCTTATCCTCAGGGTCGAACACTGAAGCTTTCTTT.

The J gene is TRBJ2-1, the V gene TRBV4-2; 9 nucleotides match TRBD1. CDR3 length: 15 residues. J was trimmed by 7 bases and V by 0 bases; bases with no gene match: 4. CDR1 is LGHNA, CDR2 YNFKEQ, per germline. CDR3 protein: CASSQEPGQGNEQFF. For the CDR3, the DNA is TGTGCCAGCAGCCAAGAACCGGGACAGGGAAATGAGCAGTTCTTC.

This chain joins TRBV11-2 and TRBJ1-2; TRBD1 matches at 7 bases. Unmatched junction bases numbered 13, after V lost 5 bases and J lost 7 bases. The CDR3 is made up of 15 amino acids. Germline loops: CDR1 SGHAT, CDR2 FQNNGV. This CDR3 reads CASSPQQGPLFGYTF. As DNA, the CDR3 is TGTGCCAGCAGCCCCCAACAGGGGCCTCTATTTGGCTACACCTTC.

This chain uses TRBV10-3 with TRBJ1-5; TRBD1 aligns across 8 bases. Germline CDR1 and CDR2: ENHRY and SYGVKD. CDR3 length equals 12 residues. The trim removed 10 bases at V and 7 bases at J, leaving 6 bases unmatched. DNA for the CDR3: TGTGCCACCGGACAGGGTGGACAGCCCCAGCATTTT. It encodes CATGQGGQPQHF.

The chain uses TRBV15 and TRBJ2-7, with 7 nucleotides matching TRBD1. Unmatched junction bases numbered 2, after V lost 2 bases and J lost 7 bases. Germline V gene sequence: CDR1 LNHNV, CDR2 YYDKDF (reference sequence). The CDR3 is 12 residues long. This CDR3 is CATSRYRGEQYF. CDR3 sequence (DNA): TGTGCCACCAGCAGATACAGGGGAGAGCAGTACTTC.

This sequence joins TRBV27 and TRBJ1-1, with D unresolved. CDR3 length: 12 amino acids. The V and J ends lost 0 bases and 8 bases respectively, with 7 bases between them. The V gene's germline CDR1 is MNHEY and CDR2 SMNVEV (reference sequence). The CDR3 nucleotides read TGTGCCAGCAGTTTATCCGGCAGGGAAGCTTTCTTT. Residues: CASSLSGREAFF.

The CDR3 DNA is TGTGCCAGCAGTGAATCCGGGGATGGGGCCAACGTCCTGACTTTC. Amino acids: CASSESGDGANVLTF. The J gene is TRBJ2-6, the V gene TRBV6-1; maybe TRBD2 (5 bases). The CDR3 covers 15 residues. Germline lookup yields CDR1 MNHNS and CDR2 SASEGT. Trimming took off 2 bases at V and 3 bases at J, with 8 bases between the two ends.

The chain combines TRBV30 with TRBJ1-5; D unclear. Between the trimmed V and J ends, which lost 3 bases and 2 bases, there was a span of 20 bases. The CDR3 length is 17 residues. CDR1 and CDR2 from the germline V gene are GTSNPN and SVGIG (reference sequence). The CDR3 DNA sequence: TGTGCCTGGAGCCTCCCGGGTGGAATTAGCGGCAATCAGCCCCAGCATTTT. As protein: CAWSLPGGISGNQPQHF.

The genes are TRBV6-5 and TRBJ1-5; 7 nucleotides align to TRBD1. CDR1 and CDR2 from the germline V gene are MNHEY and SVGAGI. After removal of 4 bases from V and 9 bases from J, the junction contained 9 bases not matched to a gene. This CDR3 spans 14 amino acids. The DNA of the CDR3 is TGTGCCAGCAGTTCCGACAGGGATCTTCGGCCCCAGCATTTT. Its protein is CASSSDRDLRPQHF.

This chain uses TRBV11-2 with TRBJ2-7; 10 bases are shared with TRBD2. CDR1 is SGHAT and CDR2 is FQNNGV in the germline V gene. The CDR3 has 13 residues. Trimming at V came to 1 base and at J to 6 bases, leaving 0 bases not matched to a gene. The chain's CDR3 is CASSLVAGGEQYF. For the CDR3, the DNA is TGTGCCAGCAGCTTAGTAGCGGGAGGCGAGCAGTACTTC.

The chain joins TRBV5-1 to TRBJ2-6, with D perhaps matching TRBD1 (6 bases). The CDR3 totals 15 residues. Germline V gene lookup returns CDR1 SGHRS and CDR2 YFSETQ. Trimming took off 6 bases at V and 1 base at J, with 11 bases between the two ends. The CDR3 DNA reads TGCGCCAGCACACCAGGGGCGTCTGGGGCCAACGTCCTGACTTTC. Translated: CASTPGASGANVLTF.

This clone was detected only once. This chain connects TRBV6-5 to TRBJ2-7; possible D gene TRBD2, 6 bases. The CDR3 spans 13 residues. Trimming stripped 0 bases from V and 6 bases from J, with 9 bases between. Germline V gene sequence: CDR1 MNHEY, CDR2 SVGAGI. DNA of the CDR3: TGTGCCAGCAGTTACTCGGTCGGGAGCGAGCAGTACTTC. Its translation: CASSYSVGSEQYF.